The 13 T cell receptor beta chains below come from one sample, sequenced in a study of T cells in Graves' hyperthyroidism and ophthalmopathy. It was RNA transcripts that yielded the amplified TCR beta CDR3 regions. Using the HTBI primer set, a first-round RT-PCR was run on the TCR CDR3. TCRdb recomputed calls from the multiplex PCR reads with MiXCR, one row per CDR3 protein. Of around 690,000 distinct CDR3 sequences listed, 17% were seen once; the top ten hold 15%. The sequencing sample was made of blood. The source is a man between 45 and 60 years old with Graves' hyperthyroidism.

This clonotype was counted many times. The V gene is TRBV20-1, the J gene TRBJ2-3; TRBD2 matches at 12 bases. This CDR3 contains 18 residues. The V and J ends lost 6 bases and 5 bases, in that order; junction bases with no gene match: 18. Germline V gene data show CDR1 as DFQATT and CDR2 as SNEGSKA (reference sequence). The CDR3 DNA follows: TGCAGTGCACTACCCGGGACTAGCGGGCTACCGCACAGAGATACGCAGTATTTT. Protein: CSALPGTSGLPHRDTQYF.

There are many counts of this clonotype. The gene calls are TRBV20-1 and TRBJ1-2; 10 bases line up with TRBD1. Per the germline V gene, CDR1 is DFQATT and CDR2 is SNEGSKA (reference sequence). Trimming cost V 0 bases and J 4 bases; bases outside gene matches: 5. This CDR3 comprises 15 residues. CDR3 DNA: TGCAGTGCTAGAGAGACGGACAGGGGGGGCTATGGCTACACCTTC. It specifies CSARETDRGGYGYTF.

The table lists this clonotype with a few counts. The chain's CDR3 is CSARGAGEAPESSYEQYF. The CDR3 DNA follows: TGCAGTGCTAGAGGAGCCGGCGAAGCCCCCGAGAGCTCCTACGAGCAGTACTTC. The chain uses TRBV20-1 and TRBJ2-7; D is undetermined. The CDR3 length is 18 residues. V lost 1 base to trimming and J lost 0 bases, with 22 bases between them. Looked up from germline, CDR1 is DFQATT and CDR2 is SNEGSKA (reference sequence).

The DNA of the CDR3 is TGTGCCAGCAGTTCCGTGGGGTCTGGGTACGAGCAGTACTTC. Amino acid sequence: CASSSVGSGYEQYF. The chain uses TRBV28 and TRBJ2-7; D is ambiguous. Looked up from germline, CDR1 is MDHEN and CDR2 is SYDVKM. With 4 bases removed from V and 4 bases from J, the gap between germline ends came to 14 bases. The CDR3 has 14 residues.

This clonotype has more than one count but fewer than ten. This rearrangement joins TRBV28 to TRBJ2-1; weak D call: TRBD1 (6 bases). Germline V gives CDR1 MDHEN, CDR2 SYDVKM. The CDR3 runs to 15 residues. V was clipped by 8 bases and J by 3 bases, with 17 bases between them. CDR3 loop: CASDTGTPIYNEQFF. CDR3 nucleotide sequence: TGTGCCAGCGATACCGGGACACCTATCTACAATGAGCAGTTCTTC.

This clonotype has only a few counts. The rearrangement joins TRBV9 to TRBJ2-7; D remains ambiguous. Deletions cut 0 bases from V and 3 bases from J, with 13 bases between. The CDR3 runs to 15 residues. Germline V CDR1 and CDR2: SGDLS, YYNGEE. Here the CDR3 reads CASSVENGRHYEQYF. The CDR3 bases are TGTGCCAGCAGCGTAGAAAATGGCCGACACTACGAGCAGTACTTC. Full variable domain (outside the CDR3, taken from reference TRBV9 and TRBJ2-7): DSGVTQTPKHLITATGQRVTLRCSPRSGDLSVYWYQQSLDQGLQFLIQYYNGEERAKGNILERFSAQQFPDLHSELNLSSLELGDSALYFCASSVENGRHYEQYFGPGTRLTVT.

This clonotype has more than one count but fewer than ten. The rearrangement uses TRBV25-1 and TRBJ2-7; TRBD2 aligns across 14 bases. Unmatched junction bases numbered 5, after V lost 8 bases and J lost 5 bases. Germline V lookup: CDR1 MGHDK, CDR2 SYGVNS. The CDR3 covers 14 residues. The CDR3 sequence: CASRTSGGKDEQYF. The CDR3, as DNA: TGTGCCAGCCGGACTAGCGGGGGGAAGGACGAGCAGTACTTC.

In its sample, this clonotype was seen many times. The CDR3 is CASSPYGAGQNTEAFF. CDR3 sequence (DNA): TGTGCCAGCAGCCCCTATGGGGCAGGACAGAACACTGAAGCTTTCTTT. V is TRBV7-9 and J is TRBJ1-1; a weak D match, TRBD1 (5 bases). This CDR3 has 16 residues. Germline-derived CDR1 and CDR2 are SEHNR and FQNEAQ (reference sequence). Trimming pared 5 bases from V and 1 base from J, leaving 17 bases between. Combining the CDR3 with reference TRBV7-9 and TRBJ1-1 gives the whole variable domain DTGVSQNPRHKITKRGQNVTFRCDPISEHNRLYWYRQTLGQGPEFLTYFQNEAQLEKSRLLSDRFSAERPKGSFSTLEIQRTEQGDSAMYLCASSPYGAGQNTEAFFGQGTRLTVV.

The chain links TRBV6-1 to TRBJ1-5; 7 nucleotides match TRBD1. The CDR3 length is 15 residues. The trim removed 7 bases at V and 7 bases at J, leaving 13 bases unmatched. CDR1 is MNHNS and CDR2 is SASEGT in the germline V gene. The CDR3 loop reads CASNVVGGVRQPQHF. Here the CDR3 DNA reads TGTGCCAGCAATGTCGTAGGGGGCGTCCGACAGCCCCAGCATTTT.

This chain uses TRBV28 with TRBJ1-1; D is possibly TRBD1 (6 bases). The CDR3 covers 13 residues. V was trimmed by 2 bases and J by 7 bases, leaving 11 bases between them. The germline V gene has CDR1 MDHEN and CDR2 SYDVKM. The CDR3 nucleotides are TGTGCCAGCAGTTTAAGGGACATTATTGAAGCTTTCTTT. Its translation: CASSLRDIIEAFF.

The sample holds a few counts of this clonotype. The rearrangement links TRBV7-8 to TRBJ1-2; possible D gene TRBD1, 5 bases. Germline lookup yields CDR1 SGHVS and CDR2 FQNEAQ. Trimming pared 2 bases from V and 4 bases from J, leaving 14 bases between. This CDR3 has 15 residues. This chain's CDR3 is CASSLMAGSVYGYTF. In nucleotides, the CDR3 is TGTGCCAGCAGCTTAATGGCAGGGTCGGTCTATGGCTACACCTTC.

CDR3 amino acids: CASSVEQGAWTGELFF. CDR3 DNA: TGTGCCAGCAGCGTCGAACAGGGGGCTTGGACCGGGGAGCTGTTTTTT. V gene TRBV9 combines with J gene TRBJ2-2; TRBD1 matches at 9 bases. V gave up 2 bases and J gave up 5 bases; unmatched junction bases: 7. Germline values: CDR1 SGDLS, CDR2 YYNGEE. This CDR3 is 16 amino acids long.

This clonotype was observed at least ten times. The chain links TRBV5-1 to TRBJ2-1; D not resolved. The CDR3 contains 11 residues. With 4 bases removed from V and 10 bases from J, the gap between germline ends came to 9 bases. CDR1 is SGHRS and CDR2 is YFSETQ in the germline V gene. CDR3 loop: CASSNLMEQFF. CDR3 nucleotides: TGCGCCAGCAGCAACCTCATGGAGCAGTTCTTC.